This TCR beta chain appears in the sequencing data of a study of T cells in Graves' hyperthyroidism and ophthalmopathy (dated by TCRdb to between 2017 and 2020). Concerning the study at large: Peripheral blood was sampled at the time of initial diagnosis, prior to any treatment. Whether ophthalmopathy could be predicted prospectively was tested in an independent validation cohort made up of under 20 hyperthyroidism patients plus 17 patients who later progressed to ophthalmopathy. Thyroid tissue and blood T-cell repertoires from about 6 Graves' hyperthyroidism patients were also compared in the study. Following sampling, methimazole starting at 30 mg daily was given to hyperthyroidism patients, and high-dose intravenous methylprednisolone was given to ophthalmopathy patients. TCR V-J signatures able to tell the groups apart were searched for in a discovery cohort of some 100 patients, of whom over 40 had Graves' ophthalmopathy and 55 to 60 had stable Graves' hyperthyroidism. The 100 discovery patients were randomly divided into training and test sets at a 7:3 ratio. The paper reports TCR Vbeta CDR3 sequencing of fewer than 150 peripheral blood samples: 43 ophthalmopathy, about 75 hyperthyroidism and around 17 progressor patients. Paper-wide results and their limitations: In validation, the model predicted progression to ophthalmopathy a median of roughly six months before onset, with roughly 70% sensitivity and about 72% specificity. Sample size was not statistically predetermined, and blinding of investigators to group allocation was not performed. A model built on a 13 V-J signature distinguished ophthalmopathy from stable hyperthyroidism, reaching about 88% sensitivity and 81% to 83% specificity in cross-validation and 80%/75% in testing. Blood samples also contained most of the expanded thyroid clonotypes (frequency above 0.001), which suggests that blood repertoires may reflect thyroid immune responses.

Moderately to severely active disease, a Clinical Activity Score of at least 3, a NOSPECS grade of at least 4, and a duration under 3 months were present in ophthalmopathy patients. Patients with uncontrolled infections, other autoimmune diseases, pregnancy or lactation were excluded. Diagnoses relied on clinical symptoms, serum thyroxine and TRAb, thyroid ultrasound and orbital computed tomography. Ficoll-Paque density gradient centrifugation was used to isolate PBMCs from around 10 ml of fresh peripheral blood. Total RNA was extracted with Trizol reagent, and quality was checked on an Agilent 2100 Bioanalyzer. This clonotype was counted only a few times. Its specific antigen is unknown. Qualities for individual bases were not recorded, and no much larger clone is one base off. The TCR beta CDR3 regions were amplified from RNA transcripts. The first round of RT-PCR for the TCR CDR3 was performed with the HTBI primer set and the Qiagen OneStep RT-PCR kit. A second multiplex PCR round built the libraries, followed by size selection and purification. Sequencing of the libraries was done on an Illumina HiSeq2000 using paired-end 100 bp reads. The paper's processing steps were these. SOAPnuke was used to process the raw data, removing reads that contained adapters or uncalled bases, had a mean Phred below 15, or lacked an exact match to the constant primer or identifier. High-quality paired reads were merged using COPE v1.2.5, and each unique nucleotide sequence was defined as a clonotype. MiTCR v1.1 was used to align the clonotypes against IMGT TRBV, TRBD and TRBJ reference segments. Analysis was restricted to V-J combinations with a frequency above 0.0001, which covered roughly 99% of repertoires. A TCS score was defined as the ratio of F50 (clonal expansion) to E x V (chaos), with BLOSUM62-based TCRdist applied between CDR3 peptides within each V-J. Welch's t-statistics and random forest reduced 450 to 600 V-J features to around 14, which were used in a naive Bayes classifier (R e1071). TCRdb passed the public sequencing reads through fastp at Q25 and MiXCR, retaining productive beta sequences. Each record represents a unique CDR3 protein, reported with the most common genes and DNA among its rows. TCRdb's processing, not the authors', yielded these V and J calls. This sample lists about 410,000 distinct CDR3 sequences; about 15% were detected once. The top ten constitute about 13% of the sample.

The germline V gene (reference sequence) sets CDR1 to LNHNV and CDR2 to YYDKDF. Counted from cysteine to phenylalanine, this CDR3 has 15 amino acids. The retained sequence is limited to the CDR3, 45 bases, with the frame set at the first base. Germline trimming amounts to 2 bases on V and 0 bases on J, with 0 as the count of junction bases outside the gene matches. The source material was blood. This TCR derives from a man aged 18 to 35 with Graves' ophthalmopathy. This sequence uses TRBV15 and TRBJ2-1, and TRBD2 aligns with 8 junction nucleotides. CDR3 region: CATSRSGSSYNEQFF. DNA sequence: TGTGCCACCAGCAGAAGCGGGAGCTCCTACAATGAGCAGTTCTTC.